This record looks at one TCR beta chain sequence and its context. V dropped 0 bases and J dropped 10 bases, with 13 bases sitting between them. CDR3 size: 14 residues. Germline V lookup: CDR1 MNHEY, CDR2 SVGAGI. As processed by the authors: How many nucleated cells were present was estimated from reference gene primer amplification. Some clones are missing from TCRdb's copy, which holds only in-frame ones; the method was immunoSEQ multiplex PCR. V, J and clone size reflect that table, while D and trimming were determined from the DNA. The data show approximately 150,000 clones, roughly 88% seen once. This sample is part of a study of blood T cell repertoires in COVID-19. At the level of the study: The United States, Italy and Spain were the sources of the acute and convalescent COVID-19 samples. T cells, B-cell-depleted T cells, or PBMCs provided the cDNA or gDNA that served as material.

The gene calls are TRBV6-5 and TRBJ2-1, with D uncertain. The sample was peripheral blood. The receptor was derived from a woman between 45 and 65 years old in a cohort sampled during active or convalescent COVID-19. CDR3 protein: CASSYSYRVGEQFF. CDR3 DNA sequence: TGTGCCAGCAGTTACTCGTATCGGGTTGGCGAGCAGTTCTTC.